These T cell receptor beta chains were read from a single sample in a study of graft-versus-host responses after intestinal transplantation. The data were produced by immunoSEQ multiplex PCR, yet TCRdb's version contains in-frame clones alone and is incomplete. The sample includes approximately 75,000 clones, roughly 94% of them seen just once. What these receptors recognize is not known. The material sequenced was unstimulated CD8+ T cells sorted from spleen or lymph node cells, taken before intestinal transplant. These receptors all stem from a human donor who received an intestinal transplant. The CDR3 runs from the conserved cysteine through the conserved F or W. The order of the fields is J gene, V gene, CDR3 protein.

J: TRBJ2-3; V: TRBV29-1; CDR3: CSVPERTDTQYF
J: TRBJ1-6; V: TRBV28; CDR3: CASSQSGAELHSPLHF
J: TRBJ2-7; V: TRBV14; CDR3: CASSRGGEYEQYF
J: TRBJ2-7; V: TRBV28; CDR3: CASSLAGNYYEQYF
J: TRBJ2-1; V: TRBV27; CDR3: CASSLSGNRGMGQFF
J: TRBJ2-1; V: TRBV18; CDR3: CASSLRPGQGTHEQFF
J: TRBJ2-2; V: TRBV10-1; CDR3: CASSETVWSAGENTGELFF
J: TRBJ2-5; V: TRBV13; CDR3: CASRRGQDPIQETQYF
J: TRBJ2-5; V: TRBV7-3; CDR3: CASSQGQGARETQYF
J: TRBJ2-7; V: TRBV19; CDR3: CASSATASEQYF
J: TRBJ2-7; V: TRBV5-1; CDR3: CASSLKNRDISSYEQYF
J: TRBJ2-4; V: TRBV6-5; CDR3: CASSYGWGDIQYF
J: TRBJ2-7; V: TRBV19; CDR3: CASGIFGRALSEQYF
J: TRBJ1-2; V: TRBV29-1; CDR3: CSVSGADSPYGYTF
J: TRBJ1-2; V: TRBV6-6; CDR3: CASSSGQGISGYTF
J: TRBJ2-3; V: TRBV9; CDR3: CASSVETDTQYF
J: TRBJ2-7; V: TRBV5-6; CDR3: CASSQPPGQPTYEQYF
J: TRBJ2-7; V: TRBV11-2; CDR3: CASSFPPKTRLYEQYF
J: TRBJ2-7; V: TRBV4-1; CDR3: CASSQDNVPYEQYF
J: TRBJ1-1; V: TRBV5-6; CDR3: CASRYGTDSYEAFF
J: TRBJ1-3; V: TRBV9; CDR3: CASSIDRAGNTIYF
J: TRBJ1-5; V: TRBV5-1; CDR3: CASSPSTGYNQPQHF
J: TRBJ2-7; V: TRBV29-1; CDR3: CSVEEWLAGGYEQYF
J: TRBJ1-6; V: TRBV5-1; CDR3: CASSKNRGRGNSPLHF
J: TRBJ2-2; V: TRBV6-6; CDR3: CASTQQGFTGELFF
J: TRBJ2-7; V: TRBV18; CDR3: CASSAAEAYEQYF
J: TRBJ2-7; V: TRBV27; CDR3: CASLGPSRDRTYEQYF
J: TRBJ1-1; V: TRBV28; CDR3: CASSSPRQNTEAFF
J: TRBJ2-3; V: TRBV15; CDR3: CATSREQGASSTDTQYF
J: TRBJ1-1; V: TRBV27; CDR3: CASSSDGMNTEAFF
J: TRBJ2-2; V: TRBV5-1; CDR3: CASSFGGTIRTGELFF
J: TRBJ2-3; V: TRBV13; CDR3: CASSIGTAGLAGGPGFLDTQYF
J: TRBJ1-2; V: TRBV19; CDR3: CASSPQGTVYGYTF
J: TRBJ1-1; V: TRBV5-1; CDR3: CASSLGQMNTEAFF
J: TRBJ1-5; V: TRBV27; CDR3: CASSFGRLSNQPQHF
J: TRBJ1-1; V: TRBV7-9; CDR3: CASSSSEDSYNTEAFF
J: TRBJ1-5; V: TRBV7-6; CDR3: CASSSSGMGQPQHF
J: TRBJ2-7; V: TRBV29-1; CDR3: CSVGLSVGSRPYEQYF
J: TRBJ2-7; V: TRBV27; CDR3: CASSLYSGDTYEQYF
J: TRBJ1-5; V: TRBV5-1; CDR3: CASSSGGNQPQHF
J: TRBJ1-1; V: TRBV7-9; CDR3: CASSLAKAKGTGGLMEAFF
J: TRBJ1-2; V: TRBV4-1; CDR3: CASSRGLQGANYGYTF
J: TRBJ1-1; V: TRBV5-8; CDR3: CASSIPAGNTEAFF
J: TRBJ2-7; V: TRBV4-2; CDR3: CASSQEGTSGSYEQYF
J: TRBJ2-1; V: TRBV7-6; CDR3: CASSLFPRGRYNEQFF
J: TRBJ2-2; V: TRBV7-9; CDR3: CASSDSGRAKNTGELFF
J: TRBJ1-5; V: TRBV19; CDR3: CASIPQGGNQPQHF
J: TRBJ1-2; V: TRBV28; CDR3: CASSSREHGYTF
J: TRBJ2-4; V: TRBV28; CDR3: CASSLWGPRAKNIQYF
J: TRBJ2-1; V: TRBV27; CDR3: CASSNSRRGIYNEQFF
J: TRBJ2-7; V: TRBV6-7; CDR3: CASSFASGRCLRSYEQYF